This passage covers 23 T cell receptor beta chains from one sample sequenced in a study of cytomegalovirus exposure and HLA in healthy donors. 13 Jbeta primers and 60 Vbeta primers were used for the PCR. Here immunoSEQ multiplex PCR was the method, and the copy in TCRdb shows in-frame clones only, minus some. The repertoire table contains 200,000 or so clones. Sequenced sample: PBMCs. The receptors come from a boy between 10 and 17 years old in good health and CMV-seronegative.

Here the CDR3 reads CASVERGGPGETQYF. In nucleotides, the CDR3 is TGTGCCAGCGTCGAGCGGGGGGGCCCGGGAGAGACCCAGTACTTC. The rearrangement joins TRBV5-3 to TRBJ2-5, with 10 bases lining up with TRBD2. TRBV5-3 falls under the ORF class, with uncertain function. There are 15 residues in the CDR3. The trim removed 8 bases at V and 4 bases at J, leaving 11 bases unmatched.

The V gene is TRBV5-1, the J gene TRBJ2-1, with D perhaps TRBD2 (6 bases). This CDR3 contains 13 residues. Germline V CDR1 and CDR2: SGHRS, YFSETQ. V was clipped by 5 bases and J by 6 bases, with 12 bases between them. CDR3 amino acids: CASSAGPGNEQFF. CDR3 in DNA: TGCGCCAGCAGTGCGGGGCCCGGCAATGAGCAGTTCTTC.

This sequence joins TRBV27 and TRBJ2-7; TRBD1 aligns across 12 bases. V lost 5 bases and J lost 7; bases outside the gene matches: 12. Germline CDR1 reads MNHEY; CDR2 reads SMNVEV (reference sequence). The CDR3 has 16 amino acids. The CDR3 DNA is TGTGCCAGCAGTCTCCTCCCCCCGGGACAGGGGGCAGAGCAGTACTTC. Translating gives CASSLLPPGQGAEQYF.

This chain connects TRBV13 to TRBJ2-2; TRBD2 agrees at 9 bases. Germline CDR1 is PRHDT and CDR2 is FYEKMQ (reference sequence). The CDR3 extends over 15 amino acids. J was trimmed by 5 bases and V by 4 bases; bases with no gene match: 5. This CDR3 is CASSSISGGTGELFF. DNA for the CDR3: TGTGCCAGCAGCTCCATTAGCGGGGGAACCGGGGAGCTGTTTTTT.

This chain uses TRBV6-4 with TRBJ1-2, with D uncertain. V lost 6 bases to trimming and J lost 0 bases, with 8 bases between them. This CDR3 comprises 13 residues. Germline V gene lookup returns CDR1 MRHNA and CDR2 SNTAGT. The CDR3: CASSAEPNYGYTF. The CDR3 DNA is TGTGCCAGCAGCGCGGAACCTAACTATGGCTACACCTTC.

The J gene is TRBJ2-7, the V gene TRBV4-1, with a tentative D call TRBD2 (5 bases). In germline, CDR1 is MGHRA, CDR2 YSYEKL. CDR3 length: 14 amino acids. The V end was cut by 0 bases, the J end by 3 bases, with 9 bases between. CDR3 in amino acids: CASSQDRGFYEQYF. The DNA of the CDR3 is TGCGCCAGCAGCCAAGATCGGGGTTTCTACGAGCAGTACTTC.

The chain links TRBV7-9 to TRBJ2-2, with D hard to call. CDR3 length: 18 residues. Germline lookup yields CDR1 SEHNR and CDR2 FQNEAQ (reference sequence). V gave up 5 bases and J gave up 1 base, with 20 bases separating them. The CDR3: CASSLLSLLRGNTGELFF. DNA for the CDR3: TGTGCCAGCAGCCTCCTTAGCTTGTTACGAGGGAACACCGGGGAGCTGTTTTTT.

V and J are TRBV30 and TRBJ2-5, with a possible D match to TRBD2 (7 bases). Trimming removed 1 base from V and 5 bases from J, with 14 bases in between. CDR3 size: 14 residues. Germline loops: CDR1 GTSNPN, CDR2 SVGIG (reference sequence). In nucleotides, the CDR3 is TGTGCCTGGAGTGGGGGGGGAGGGGGGGAGACCCAGTACTTC. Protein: CAWSGGGGGETQYF. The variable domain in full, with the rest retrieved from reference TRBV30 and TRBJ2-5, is SQTIHQWPATLVQPVGSPLSLECTVEGTSNPNLYWYRQAAGRGLQLLFYSVGIGQISSEVPQNLSASRPQDRQFILSSKKLLLSDSGFYLCAWSGGGGGETQYFGPGTRLLVL.

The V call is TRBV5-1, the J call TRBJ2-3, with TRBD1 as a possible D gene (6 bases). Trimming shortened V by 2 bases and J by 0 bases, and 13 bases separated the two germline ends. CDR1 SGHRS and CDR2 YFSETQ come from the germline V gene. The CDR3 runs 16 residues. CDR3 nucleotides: TGCGCCAGCAGCTTTCGACACAGGGCCAGCACAGATACGCAGTATTTT. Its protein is CASSFRHRASTDTQYF.

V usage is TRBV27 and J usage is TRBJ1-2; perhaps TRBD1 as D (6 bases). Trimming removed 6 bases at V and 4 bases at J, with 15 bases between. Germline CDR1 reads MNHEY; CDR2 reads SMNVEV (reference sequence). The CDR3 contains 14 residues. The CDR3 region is CASREGGQSYGYTF. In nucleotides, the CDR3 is TGTGCCAGCAGGGAAGGCGGACAGTCCTATGGCTACACCTTC.

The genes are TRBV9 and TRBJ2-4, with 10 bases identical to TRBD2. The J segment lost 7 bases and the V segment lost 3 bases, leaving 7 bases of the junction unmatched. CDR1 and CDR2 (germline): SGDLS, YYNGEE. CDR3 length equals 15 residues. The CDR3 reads CASSAAGGTSNIQYF. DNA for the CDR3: TGTGCCAGCAGCGCAGCGGGGGGGACGTCGAACATTCAGTACTTC.

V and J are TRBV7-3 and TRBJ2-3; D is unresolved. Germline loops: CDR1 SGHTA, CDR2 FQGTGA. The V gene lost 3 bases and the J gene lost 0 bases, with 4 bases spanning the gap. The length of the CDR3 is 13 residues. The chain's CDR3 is CASSLGSTDTQYF. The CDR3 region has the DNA TGTGCCAGCAGCTTGGGCAGCACAGATACGCAGTATTTT.

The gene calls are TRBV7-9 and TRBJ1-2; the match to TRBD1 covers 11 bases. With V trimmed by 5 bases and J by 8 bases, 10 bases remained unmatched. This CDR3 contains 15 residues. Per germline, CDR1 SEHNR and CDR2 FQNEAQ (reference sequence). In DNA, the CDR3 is TGTGCCAGCAGCCGGACAGGGGGCGGACAGTGGGGCTACACCTTC. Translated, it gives CASSRTGGGQWGYTF.

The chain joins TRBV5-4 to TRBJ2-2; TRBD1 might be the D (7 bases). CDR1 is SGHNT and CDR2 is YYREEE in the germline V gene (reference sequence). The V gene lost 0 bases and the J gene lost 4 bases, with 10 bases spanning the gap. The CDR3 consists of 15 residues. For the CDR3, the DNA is TGTGCCAGCAGCTTGGGGCAGGGGGGCACCGGGGAGCTGTTTTTT. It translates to CASSLGQGGTGELFF.

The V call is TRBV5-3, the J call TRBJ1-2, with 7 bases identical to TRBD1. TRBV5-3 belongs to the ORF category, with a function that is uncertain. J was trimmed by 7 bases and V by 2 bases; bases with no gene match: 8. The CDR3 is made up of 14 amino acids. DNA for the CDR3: TGTGCCAGAAGCTTACGGCAGGGGGTGGGTGGCTACACCTTC. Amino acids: CARSLRQGVGGYTF.

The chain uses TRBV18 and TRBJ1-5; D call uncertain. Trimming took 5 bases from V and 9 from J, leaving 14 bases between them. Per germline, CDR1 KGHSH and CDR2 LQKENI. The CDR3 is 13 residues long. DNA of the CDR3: TGTGCCAGCTCAATTGGAATTGAGGCGCCCCAGCATTTT. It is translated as CASSIGIEAPQHF.

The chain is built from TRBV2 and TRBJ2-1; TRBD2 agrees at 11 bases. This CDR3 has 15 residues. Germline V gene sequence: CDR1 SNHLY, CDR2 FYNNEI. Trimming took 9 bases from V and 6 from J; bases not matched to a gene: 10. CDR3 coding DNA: TGTGCCAGTCTACATAGCGGGGGGGCGATCAATGAGCAGTTCTTC. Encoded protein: CASLHSGGAINEQFF.

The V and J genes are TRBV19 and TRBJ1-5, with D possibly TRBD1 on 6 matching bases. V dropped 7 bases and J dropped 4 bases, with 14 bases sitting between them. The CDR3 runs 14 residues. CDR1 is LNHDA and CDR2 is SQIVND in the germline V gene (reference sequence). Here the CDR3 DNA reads TGTGCCAGTACCAATCGGACAGAAAATCAGCCCCAGCATTTT. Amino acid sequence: CASTNRTENQPQHF.

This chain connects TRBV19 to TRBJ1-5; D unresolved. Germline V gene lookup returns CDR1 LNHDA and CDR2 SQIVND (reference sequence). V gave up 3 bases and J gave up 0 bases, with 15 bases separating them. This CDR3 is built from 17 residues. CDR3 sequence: CASSMTRRLYSNQPQHF. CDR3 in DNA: TGTGCCAGTAGTATGACGCGGCGGCTGTATAGCAATCAGCCCCAGCATTTT.

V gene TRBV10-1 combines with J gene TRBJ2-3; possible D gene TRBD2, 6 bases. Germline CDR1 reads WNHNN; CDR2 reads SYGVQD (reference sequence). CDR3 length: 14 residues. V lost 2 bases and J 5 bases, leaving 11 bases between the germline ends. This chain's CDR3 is CASSEGGIQDTQYF. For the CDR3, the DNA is TGCGCCAGCAGTGAGGGGGGGATTCAAGATACGCAGTATTTT.

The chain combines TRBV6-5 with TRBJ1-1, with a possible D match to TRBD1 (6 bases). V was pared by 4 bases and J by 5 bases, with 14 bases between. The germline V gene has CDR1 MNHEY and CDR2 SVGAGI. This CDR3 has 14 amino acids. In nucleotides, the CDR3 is TGTGCCAGCAGTTCGTACAGGGAAAGTACTGAAGCTTTCTTT. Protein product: CASSSYRESTEAFF.

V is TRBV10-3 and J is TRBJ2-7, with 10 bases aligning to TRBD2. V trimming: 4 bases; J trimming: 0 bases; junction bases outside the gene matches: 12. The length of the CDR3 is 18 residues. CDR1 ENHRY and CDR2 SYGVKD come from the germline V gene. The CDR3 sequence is CAISGDSGGRQGSYEQYF. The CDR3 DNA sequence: TGTGCCATCAGTGGGGATAGCGGGGGGCGCCAAGGCTCCTACGAGCAGTACTTC.

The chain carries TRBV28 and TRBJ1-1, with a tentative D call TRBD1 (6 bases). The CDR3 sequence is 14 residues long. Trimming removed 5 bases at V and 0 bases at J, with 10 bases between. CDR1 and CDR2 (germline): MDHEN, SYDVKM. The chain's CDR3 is CASSPRGMNTEAFF. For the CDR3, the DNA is TGTGCCAGCAGTCCTAGGGGGATGAACACTGAAGCTTTCTTT. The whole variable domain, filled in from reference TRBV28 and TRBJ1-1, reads DVKVTQSSRYLVKRTGEKVFLECVQDMDHENMFWYRQDPGLGLRLIYFSYDVKMKEKGDIPEGYSVSREKKERFSLILESASTNQTSMYLCASSPRGMNTEAFFGQGTRLTVV.